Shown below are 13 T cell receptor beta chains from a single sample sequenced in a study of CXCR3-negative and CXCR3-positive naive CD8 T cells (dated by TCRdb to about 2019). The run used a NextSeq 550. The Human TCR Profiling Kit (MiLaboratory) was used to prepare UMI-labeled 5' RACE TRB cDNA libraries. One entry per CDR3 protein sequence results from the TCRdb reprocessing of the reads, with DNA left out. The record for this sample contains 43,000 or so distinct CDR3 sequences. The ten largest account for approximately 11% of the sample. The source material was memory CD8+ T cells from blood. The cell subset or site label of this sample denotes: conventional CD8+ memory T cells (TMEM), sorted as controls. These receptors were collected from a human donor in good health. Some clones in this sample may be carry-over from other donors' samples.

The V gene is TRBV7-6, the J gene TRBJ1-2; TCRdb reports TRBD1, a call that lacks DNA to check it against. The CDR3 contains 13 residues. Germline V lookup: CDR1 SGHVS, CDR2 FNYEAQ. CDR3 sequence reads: CASRPDGRYGYTF.

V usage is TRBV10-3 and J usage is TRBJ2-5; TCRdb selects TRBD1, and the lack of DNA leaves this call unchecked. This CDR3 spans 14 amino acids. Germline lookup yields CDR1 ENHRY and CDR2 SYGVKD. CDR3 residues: CAISSDREEETQYF.

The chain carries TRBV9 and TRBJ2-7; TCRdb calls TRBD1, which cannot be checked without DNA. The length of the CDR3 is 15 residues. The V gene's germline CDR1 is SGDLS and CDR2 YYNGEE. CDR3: CASSPYPALSYEQYF.

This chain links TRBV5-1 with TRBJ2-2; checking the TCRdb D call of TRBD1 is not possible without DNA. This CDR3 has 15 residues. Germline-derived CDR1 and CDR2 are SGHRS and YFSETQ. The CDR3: CASRPEGGDTGELFF. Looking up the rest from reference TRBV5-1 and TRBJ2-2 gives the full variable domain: KAGVTQTPRYLIKTRGQQVTLSCSPISGHRSVSWYQQTPGQGLQFLFEYFSETQRNKGNFPGRFSGRQFSNSRSEMNVSTLELGDSALYLCASRPEGGDTGELFFGEGSRLTVL.

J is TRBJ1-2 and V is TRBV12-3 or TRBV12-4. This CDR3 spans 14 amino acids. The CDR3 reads CASSLGSWGNGYTF.

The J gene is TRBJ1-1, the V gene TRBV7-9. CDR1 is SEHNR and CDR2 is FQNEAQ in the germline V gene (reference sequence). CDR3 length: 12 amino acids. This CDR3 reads CASRDRYTEAFF.

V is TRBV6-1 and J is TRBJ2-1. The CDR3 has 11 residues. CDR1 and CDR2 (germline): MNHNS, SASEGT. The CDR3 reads CASSVRGEQFF.

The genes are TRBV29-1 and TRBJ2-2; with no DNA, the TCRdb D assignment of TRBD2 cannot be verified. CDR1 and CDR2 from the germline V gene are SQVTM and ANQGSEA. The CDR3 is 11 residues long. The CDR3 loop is CSVPLGGELFF.

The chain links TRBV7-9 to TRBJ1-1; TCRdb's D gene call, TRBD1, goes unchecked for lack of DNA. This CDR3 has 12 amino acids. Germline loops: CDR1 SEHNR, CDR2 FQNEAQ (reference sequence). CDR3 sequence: CASERGNTEAFF.

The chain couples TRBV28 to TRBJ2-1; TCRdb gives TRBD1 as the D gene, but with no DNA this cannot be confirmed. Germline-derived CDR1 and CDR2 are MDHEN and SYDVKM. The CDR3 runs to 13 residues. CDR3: CASSPPGGNEQFF.

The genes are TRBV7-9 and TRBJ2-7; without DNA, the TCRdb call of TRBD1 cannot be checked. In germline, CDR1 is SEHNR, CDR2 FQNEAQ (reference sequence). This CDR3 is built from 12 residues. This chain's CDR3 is CASSTLPGTVFF.

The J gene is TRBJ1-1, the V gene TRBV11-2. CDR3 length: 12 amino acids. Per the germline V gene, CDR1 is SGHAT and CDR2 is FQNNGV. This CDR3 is CASSRGLAEAFF.

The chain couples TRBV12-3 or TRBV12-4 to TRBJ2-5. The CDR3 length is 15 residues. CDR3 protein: CASSLGGRKLETQYF.